The subject of this entry is one T cell receptor beta chain. Its antigen remains undetermined. Base qualities are not recorded, but no much larger clone differs from it by a single base. The germline V gene encodes CDR1 LNHDA and CDR2 SQIVND (reference sequence). There are 17 amino acids in the CDR3, from cysteine to phenylalanine inclusive. Only the CDR3 DNA stays, 51 bases, in frame from base 1. Trimmed from V: 2 bases; trimmed from J: 4 bases; junction bases lacking a gene match: 11. On a MiSeq, deep resolution sequencing aimed for a depth between 1 in 1 million and 1 in 200,000 T cells, with each clonotype covered approximately 9.2x on average. The immunoSEQ hsTCRB Kit was used to generate the TCR beta libraries. Per the authors' processing: The data were analyzed with ImmunoSEQ Analyzer and ImmunoSEQ Data Assistant, and V, D and J gene assignments followed IMGT definitions. Clonality, which ranges from 0 to 1, was calculated as one minus the normalized Shannon entropy of productive rearrangement frequencies. Public clonotype analysis was restricted to overrepresented clonotypes comprising at least 0.05% of each patient's repertoire. Repertoires from 10 to 15 age-matched healthy donors in immuneACCESS were used as clonality controls. The table comes from immuneACCESS by way of TCRdb, which keeps in-frame sequences with V and J called. Part of the clones is missing from these tables; in studies checked, under half for an unresolved V gene and the rest for unknown reasons. V, J and clone size are those of that table, while D and trimming were read from the DNA. The sample profile shows nearly 300,000 clones; 70% to 80% of them were found once. The ten biggest clones cover approximately 5.6% of the sample.

The data were taken from a study of cytotoxic CD8 clonotypes in ibrutinib-treated CLL (TCRdb year 2021). About the study as a whole: The cohort was composed of approximately 11 relapsed/refractory and approximately 16 treatment-naive patients; IGHV unmutated status was identified in approximately 18 patients. Response samples were taken after a median of 12 months on treatment, ranging from roughly 6 to 36 months. An average of 255,043 productive templates and roughly 94,000 productive rearrangements was obtained per sample. Partial responses were observed in some 24 patients and complete responses in 2; after a median follow-up of 68 months, remission was maintained in 15 or so patients and progression was observed in about twelve. Cryopreserved peripheral blood mononuclear cells were obtained before treatment, at response, and at either sustained remission or disease progression. Longitudinal samples were available for about 30% of the roughly 90 trial participants. Patients were still on ibrutinib when every remission and progressive disease sample was collected.

Here is what the overall study found, with its caveats: Sustained-remission and progressing patients did not have matched sampling times, and lymph node repertoires were not examined. Clonality rose at ibrutinib response, remained stable during sustained remission, and dropped back toward baseline at progression. Public clonotypes were rare and either contracted or stayed stable during treatment, and the rise in clonality at ibrutinib response reflected the expansion of private clonotypes. Baseline clonality exceeded that of age-matched healthy donors and correlated strongly with circulating CD8+ T-cell counts.

The intended sense of this specimen's time point label: progressive disease on ibrutinib. For TCR beta library preparation, approximately 1.8 micrograms of genomic DNA was extracted from cryopreserved PBMCs. Longitudinal blood samples from CLL patients on ibrutinib monotherapy underwent high-throughput TCR beta sequencing. Patients were enrolled in a phase 2 open-label single-center ibrutinib monotherapy trial. The sample in question was PBMCs, obtained at disease progression, from a patient treated with ibrutinib. The rearrangement joined TRBV19 to TRBJ1-1, and TRBD1 matches 9 of the central bases. The receptor comes from a human donor with chronic lymphocytic leukemia. The CDR3 corresponds to CASSITGTGWFGTEAFF. The DNA sequence reads TGTGCCAGTAGTATAACCGGGACAGGGTGGTTTGGCACTGAAGCTTTCTTT.